This T cell receptor (beta chain) was identified in a study of blood T cell repertoires in COVID-19. As processed by the authors: Reference gene primer amplification in the assay estimated nucleated cell counts. TCRdb keeps only in-frame clones here, not all; method: immunoSEQ multiplex PCR. V and J calls and clone size are those listed in that table; D and trimming were worked out from the DNA. The sample has 120,000 or so clones, 85% to 90% seen once. V lost 6 bases to trimming and J lost 2 bases; unmatched junction nucleotides: 4. From germline, CDR1 is SNHLY and CDR2 FYNNEI. This CDR3 contains 14 residues.

What was sequenced was peripheral blood. This sequence joins TRBV2 and TRBJ2-7; 10 positions agree with TRBD2. This TCR was recovered from a woman aged 65 to 85 with acute or convalescent COVID-19. CDR3 DNA sequence: TGTGCCAGCAGGACTAGCGGGTACACCTACGAGCAGTACTTC. It specifies CASRTSGYTYEQYF.